The 21 T cell receptor beta chains listed next were all sequenced from one sample in a study of OX40 agonist ivuxolimab in advanced cancers. Clones were read by immunoSEQ multiplex PCR, and TCRdb kept only the in-frame ones, dropping some. This table has almost 80,000 clones, more than 75% appearing once. The input for sequencing was CD4+ or CD8+ T cells sorted from blood, taken in a trial of the OX40 agonist ivuxolimab. These receptors all stem from an adult with an advanced solid tumor such as melanoma, head and neck, liver or kidney cancer.

This clone appeared once. V and J are TRBV19 and TRBJ1-1; 7 bases are a match to TRBD1. CDR1 and CDR2 (germline): LNHDA, SQIVND (reference sequence). Trimming removed 6 bases from V and 0 bases from J; junction bases left unmatched: 10. CDR3 size: 16 residues. CDR3: CASSTGTAWMNTEAFF. CDR3 in DNA: TGTGCCAGTAGCACCGGGACAGCGTGGATGAACACTGAAGCTTTCTTT. Full variable domain (missing parts from reference TRBV19 and TRBJ1-1): DGGITQSPKYLFRKEGQNVTLSCEQNLNHDAMYWYRQDPGQGLRLIYYSQIVNDFQKGDIAEGYSVSREKKESFPLTVTSAQKNPTAFYLCASSTGTAWMNTEAFFGQGTRLTVV.

The rearrangement links TRBV5-5 to TRBJ2-6; D is uncertain. The CDR3 is 16 amino acids. V was shortened by 0 bases and J by 4 bases, with 11 bases between the two germline ends. Germline V CDR1 and CDR2: SGHKS, YYEKEE (reference sequence). CDR3 residues: CASSLVSRTGANVLTF. The CDR3 DNA sequence: TGTGCCAGCAGCTTGGTATCCAGGACCGGGGCCAACGTCCTGACTTTC.

CDR3 sequence: CASRASLRRGNTEAFF. DNA of the CDR3: TGTGCCAGCAGAGCCTCTCTTCGGCGGGGGAACACTGAAGCTTTCTTT. J is TRBJ1-1 and V is TRBV27; D is unresolved. Between the trimmed V and J ends, which lost 6 bases and 1 base, there was a span of 18 bases. Germline values: CDR1 MNHEY, CDR2 SMNVEV (reference sequence). CDR3 size: 16 residues.

In its sample, this clone was seen once. This CDR3 is CASSIKGALAPYGYTF. DNA for the CDR3: TGTGCCAGTAGTATAAAAGGGGCCCTCGCCCCCTATGGCTACACCTTC. J is TRBJ1-2 and V is TRBV19; D might be TRBD1 (5 bases). Germline V lookup: CDR1 LNHDA, CDR2 SQIVND (reference sequence). This CDR3 has 16 amino acids. V lost 2 bases and J lost 4, with 17 bases in between.

The rearrangement uses TRBV7-6 and TRBJ2-6; D uncertain. The CDR3 is made up of 15 amino acids. The V gene's germline CDR1 is SGHVS and CDR2 FNYEAQ. V lost 3 bases and J lost 2, with 8 bases in between. The chain's CDR3 is CASSFGVAGANVLTF. The CDR3 DNA is TGTGCCAGCAGCTTCGGCGTAGCTGGGGCCAACGTCCTGACTTTC.

The chain joins TRBV6-6 to TRBJ2-3; the D gene could be TRBD1 or TRBD2 (7 bases each). The CDR3 totals 16 residues. Germline assignment: CDR1 MNHNY and CDR2 SVGAGI (reference sequence). Trimming took off 4 bases at V and 4 bases at J, with 18 bases between the two ends. The CDR3 here is CASSFRQGGRPDTQYF. CDR3 DNA sequence: TGTGCCAGCAGTTTCCGACAGGGAGGGAGGCCAGATACGCAGTATTTT.

The rearrangement links TRBV18 to TRBJ1-4; the match to TRBD1 covers 7 bases. CDR3 length equals 15 residues. The germline CDR1 and CDR2 sequences are KGHSH and LQKENI. J was trimmed by 8 bases and V by 3 bases; bases with no gene match: 9. The CDR3 DNA follows: TGTGCCAGCTCACCCAGAGGGACAGCCGAGGAAAAACTGTTTTTT. It translates to CASSPRGTAEEKLFF. Variable domain in full (rest from reference TRBV18 and TRBJ1-4): NAGVMQNPRHLVRRRGQEARLRCSPMKGHSHVYWYRQLPEEGLKFMVYLQKENIIDESGMPKERFSAEFPKEGPSILRIQQVVRGDSAAYFCASSPRGTAEEKLFFGSGTQLSVL.

The chain combines TRBV4-2 with TRBJ1-5; D remains ambiguous. V was cut by 2 bases and J by 5 bases, with 7 bases left in between. From germline, CDR1 is LGHNA and CDR2 YNFKEQ. The CDR3 length is 13 residues. The DNA for the CDR3 is TGTGCCAGCAGCCAACTCGAGCATCAGCCCCAGCATTTT. Protein sequence: CASSQLEHQPQHF.

The CDR3 loop reads CASSLMENTEAFF. The DNA of the CDR3 is TGTGCCAGCAGCTTAATGGAGAACACTGAAGCTTTCTTT. The chain joins TRBV7-2 to TRBJ1-1, with D hard to call. Germline assignment: CDR1 SGHTA and CDR2 FQGNSA. CDR3 length equals 13 residues. V dropped 2 bases and J dropped 1 base, with 5 bases sitting between them.

The V gene is TRBV5-1, the J gene TRBJ1-4; 7 bases fit TRBD1. The CDR3 extends over 14 amino acids. Per germline, CDR1 SGHRS and CDR2 YFSETQ. J lost 6 bases, V lost 1 base, and 3 bases had no gene match. DNA of the CDR3: TGCGCCAGCAGCTTGCGGCAGGGGGATGAAAAACTGTTTTTT. Translated, it gives CASSLRQGDEKLFF.

This clone was detected only once. This chain connects TRBV7-9 to TRBJ2-7; 7 bases map to TRBD1. Per the germline V gene, CDR1 is SEHNR and CDR2 is FQNEAQ (reference sequence). V lost 5 bases, J lost 5 bases, and 12 bases stayed unmatched. The CDR3 runs to 15 residues. The CDR3 coding sequence is TGTGCCAGCAGCGGAGAGACAGGGTTCATCGACGAGCAGTACTTC. Protein: CASSGETGFIDEQYF.

The rearrangement links TRBV18 to TRBJ2-3; D unclear. The CDR3 totals 14 residues. V was trimmed by 0 bases and J by 0 bases, leaving 4 bases between them. Germline V gene lookup returns CDR1 KGHSH and CDR2 LQKENI. The CDR3: CASSPPGSTDTQYF. The CDR3 DNA follows: TGTGCCAGCTCACCACCAGGAAGCACAGATACGCAGTATTTT.

V and J are TRBV7-2 and TRBJ2-3; 9 nucleotides line up with TRBD1. CDR1 SGHTA and CDR2 FQGNSA come from the germline V gene. Trimming removed 4 bases from V and 5 bases from J; junction bases left unmatched: 7. This CDR3 contains 15 residues. CDR3 sequence reads: CASSSGQGFRDTQYF. The DNA of the CDR3 is TGTGCCAGCAGCTCGGGACAGGGATTCCGAGATACGCAGTATTTT. Combining the CDR3 with reference TRBV7-2 and TRBJ2-3 gives the whole variable domain GAGVSQSPSNKVTEKGKDVELRCDPISGHTALYWYRQSLGQGLEFLIYFQGNSAPDKSGLPSDRFSAERTGGSVSTLTIQRTQQEDSAVYLCASSSGQGFRDTQYFGPGTRLTVL.

V and J are TRBV7-2 and TRBJ1-5; D unresolved. The CDR3 is 12 residues long. Trimming pared 4 bases from V and 9 bases from J, leaving 10 bases between. Germline V gene sequence: CDR1 SGHTA, CDR2 FQGNSA. The CDR3: CASSSTDSPQHF. The CDR3 DNA reads as TGTGCCAGCAGCTCCACAGATTCGCCCCAGCATTTT.

This rearrangement joins TRBV10-3 to TRBJ1-5; D not resolved. CDR3 length: 14 amino acids. Trimming removed 4 bases at V and 0 bases at J, with 7 bases between. The germline CDR1 and CDR2 sequences are ENHRY and SYGVKD. The CDR3 DNA sequence: TGTGCCATCAGTGCTGGGGTTAGCAATCAGCCCCAGCATTTT. It is translated as CAISAGVSNQPQHF.

CDR3 nucleotides: TGTGCCAGCAGTCCCGGCGGCGGGGCAAATAAGTTCTTC. Translated, it gives CASSPGGGANKFF. The chain is built from TRBV2 and TRBJ2-1; tentative D call: TRBD2 (6 bases). Germline V lookup: CDR1 SNHLY, CDR2 FYNNEI. V was shortened by 5 bases and J by 14 bases, with 19 bases between the two germline ends. CDR3 length: 13 amino acids.

V is TRBV7-8 and J is TRBJ2-7; D is undetermined. The CDR3 has 14 amino acids. Germline lookup yields CDR1 SGHVS and CDR2 FQNEAQ. V lost 1 base, J lost 2 bases, and 9 bases lay in between. The CDR3 is CASSLDKGPYEQYF. CDR3 DNA: TGTGCCAGCAGCTTAGATAAGGGTCCCTACGAGCAGTACTTC. Complete variable domain (other parts from reference TRBV7-8 and TRBJ2-7): GAGVSQSPRYKVAKRGQDVALRCDPISGHVSLFWYQQALGQGPEFLTYFQNEAQLDKSGLPSDRFFAERPEGSVSTLKIQRTQQEDSAVYLCASSLDKGPYEQYFGPGTRLTVT.

This sequence joins TRBV4-2 and TRBJ1-2, with unresolved D. With 0 bases removed from V and 2 bases from J, the gap between germline ends came to 4 bases. This CDR3 has 13 amino acids. Per germline, CDR1 LGHNA and CDR2 YNFKEQ. The CDR3 DNA follows: TGTGCCAGCAGCCAAGAAGTGAACTATGGCTACACCTTC. Protein product: CASSQEVNYGYTF.

J is TRBJ1-4 and V is TRBV5-5; D gene ambiguous. Germline assignment: CDR1 SGHKS and CDR2 YYEKEE (reference sequence). The CDR3 has 13 amino acids. V was shortened by 4 bases and J by 8 bases, with 12 bases between the two germline ends. The CDR3 protein is CASSIPTGEKLFF. The DNA for the CDR3 is TGTGCCAGCAGCATCCCGACGGGAGAAAAACTGTTTTTT.

This chain connects TRBV4-1 to TRBJ1-5; unclear D gene. Trimming shortened V by 1 base and J by 2 bases, and 15 bases separated the two germline ends. Germline CDR1 MGHRA, CDR2 YSYEKL. The CDR3 has 17 residues. The CDR3 reads CASSQVGSSWGNQPQHF. CDR3 nucleotide sequence: TGCGCCAGCAGCCAAGTTGGCAGCTCCTGGGGCAATCAGCCCCAGCATTTT.

The chain recombines TRBV28 with TRBJ2-1; D is uncertain. CDR1 is MDHEN, CDR2 SYDVKM, per germline. The CDR3 is made up of 16 amino acids. V was cut by 3 bases and J by 0 bases, with 12 bases left in between. This chain's CDR3 is CASSFFSLRSYNEQFF. The CDR3 DNA reads TGTGCCAGCAGTTTTTTTTCCCTCCGCTCCTACAATGAGCAGTTCTTC.